These 6 T cell receptor beta chains share one sample of origin, sequenced in a study of identical twins. From the 5' RACE reads, TCRdb called clonotypes with MiXCR, one entry per CDR3 protein. Here the sample spans about 470,000 distinct CDR3 sequences, 20% to 25% being singletons. Another study also made use of these data, one on T cells expressing NK-cell markers.

Sequencing was done on a sample of CD4+ T cells sorted from blood. Receptors were obtained from a woman under 30 in good health.

The table lists this clonotype with a few counts. This chain links TRBV5-6 with TRBJ2-7; 9 nucleotides agree with TRBD2. The CDR3 sequence is 15 residues long. V gave up 4 bases and J gave up 3 bases; unmatched junction bases: 8. Per the germline V gene, CDR1 is SGHDT and CDR2 is YYEEEE. The chain's CDR3 is CASSTLAGRYYEQYF. The CDR3 coding sequence is TGTGCCAGCAGCACGCTAGCGGGACGATACTACGAGCAGTACTTC. Filled out from reference TRBV5-6 and TRBJ2-7, the complete variable domain reads DAGVTQSPTHLIKTRGQQVTLRCSPKSGHDTVSWYQQALGQGPQFIFQYYEEEERQRGNFPDRFSGHQFPNYSSELNVNALLLGDSALYLCASSTLAGRYYEQYFGPGTRLTVT.

This clonotype was seen ten or more times. This sequence joins TRBV20-1 and TRBJ2-1, with 7 bases lining up with TRBD1. Per germline, CDR1 DFQATT and CDR2 SNEGSKA (reference sequence). The V and J ends lost 6 bases and 4 bases, in that order; junction bases with no gene match: 9. The length of the CDR3 is 14 residues. Here the CDR3 DNA reads TGCAGTGCCTCTACAGGGGTGAGATACAATGAGCAGTTCTTC. This translates into CSASTGVRYNEQFF.

This chain uses TRBV3-1 with TRBJ2-3; D gene unclear. The V gene lost 4 bases and the J gene lost 6 bases, with 11 bases spanning the gap. Germline V lookup: CDR1 LGHDT, CDR2 YNNKEL (reference sequence). The CDR3 is made up of 13 amino acids. The CDR3 nucleotides are TGTGCCAGCAGCCTCAATGCCGGGGATACGCAGTATTTT. Translated, it gives CASSLNAGDTQYF.

This clonotype has a handful of counts. The chain employs TRBV7-2 and TRBJ1-1; D perhaps matches TRBD1 (5 bases). Germline CDR1 and CDR2: SGHTA and FQGNSA. CDR3 size: 14 residues. V was trimmed by 5 bases and J by 0 bases, leaving 10 bases between them. CDR3 DNA: TGTGCCAGCAGCGGGGGATGGTTGAACACTGAAGCTTTCTTT. It specifies CASSGGWLNTEAFF.

This chain connects TRBV20-1 to TRBJ2-3, with D possibly matching TRBD2 (6 bases). V dropped 6 bases and J dropped 5 bases, with 15 bases sitting between them. The CDR3 consists of 13 residues. Germline loops: CDR1 DFQATT, CDR2 SNEGSKA (reference sequence). CDR3 nucleotides: TGCAGTGCACGAGGGCCCGGGGGAGATACGCAGTATTTT. The encoded protein is CSARGPGGDTQYF.

The table lists this clonotype with a few counts. The V and J genes are TRBV12-2 and TRBJ2-3; the D call TRBD2 from the table was never checked on the DNA. TRBV12-2 is tagged as a pseudogene. This CDR3 has 16 residues. DNA of the CDR3: TGTGCAAGTCGCTGCTCCCCTATGAGCGACACAGATACGCAGTATTTT. Its translation: CASRCSPMSDTDTQYF.